This TCR beta chain was obtained from a study of CD8+CD57+ T cells in acquired aplastic anemia. About the study: Sorted CD4+ and CD8+ cells gave a mean 3.2 ug DNA, range about 0.19 to 27.4 ug. Broader study findings: Patients and controls were not found to differ significantly in CD8+ Simpson's diversity.

Trimming at V came to 6 bases and at J to 7 bases, leaving 7 bases not matched to a gene. Germline V gene data show CDR1 as SGHDT and CDR2 as YYEEEE. The CDR3 spans 13 residues. Patients chosen for sequencing had shown CD8+CD57+ cell expansion by flow cytometry. Genomic DNA templated the TCR beta VDJ and CDR3 profiling. TCRdb redid the calling of the reads with MiXCR, one entry per CDR3 protein. The sample has approximately 470,000 distinct CDR3 sequences; over 25% are singletons. This clonotype was found a few times. Its matching antigen is unknown. Sequencing was performed on sorted CD4+, CD8+, or CD8+CD57+ T cells (not recorded which) from PBMCs. This chain links TRBV5-6 with TRBJ1-2; 9 bases match TRBD1. The sequence came from a human donor with aplastic anemia. CDR3 in DNA: TGTGCCAGCAAATTTGGGACAGGGTCTGGCTACACCTTC. It is translated as CASKFGTGSGYTF.